This T cell receptor (beta chain) came from a study of T-cell reconstitution after alpha-beta-depleted transplantation in children. CDR3 length: 14 residues. V shed 4 bases and J shed 2 bases, with 10 bases lying between them. Germline V CDR1 and CDR2: SGDLS, YYNGEE. Unique molecular identifiers were incorporated into the prepared TCRbeta library. TCRdb reprocessed the PCR reads via MiXCR and lists one record per CDR3 protein. The sample lists some 550,000 distinct CDR3 sequences, 23% occurring once. The sequences come from PBMCs, mostly from graft donor cells, collected 360 days after TCRalphabeta/CD19-depleted stem cell transplant. This sequence was found in a boy younger than two who had a stem cell transplant for acute myeloid leukemia, so the T cells may come from the graft donor. This rearrangement joins TRBV9 to TRBJ1-3, with D possibly TRBD1 on 6 matching bases. CDR3 in DNA: TGTGCCAGCAGCTTACAGGGTACTGGAAACACCATATATTTT. Translating gives CASSLQGTGNTIYF.